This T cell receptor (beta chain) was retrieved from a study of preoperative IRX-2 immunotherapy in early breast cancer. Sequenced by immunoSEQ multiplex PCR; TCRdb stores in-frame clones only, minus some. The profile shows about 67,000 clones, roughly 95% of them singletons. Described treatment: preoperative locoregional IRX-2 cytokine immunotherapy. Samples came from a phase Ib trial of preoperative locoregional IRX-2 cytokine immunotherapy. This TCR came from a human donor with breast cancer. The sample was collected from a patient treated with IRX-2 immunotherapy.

The CDR3 sequence: CASSFVTTNEKLFF. The CDR3 DNA is TGTGCCAGCAGTTTCGTCACGACTAATGAAAAACTGTTTTTT. The chain links TRBV28 to TRBJ1-4; unclear D gene. Per the germline V gene, CDR1 is MDHEN and CDR2 is SYDVKM. The CDR3 is made up of 14 amino acids. V lost 3 bases and J lost 2, with 7 bases in between.